This T cell receptor beta chain came from a study of blood T cell repertoires in COVID-19. The CDR3 loop spans 16 amino acids. Trimming removed 4 bases from V and 5 bases from J; junction bases left unmatched: 10. Germline V gene data show CDR1 as SGHNT and CDR2 as YYREEE (reference sequence). Under the authors' procedure: Amplification of reference gene primers provided the estimated nucleated cell counts. Measured with immunoSEQ multiplex PCR; TCRdb has only the in-frame clones, and not every one. Clone size and the V and J calls come from that table; the DNA yielded D and trimming. The table includes 200,000 to 250,000 clones, under 90% detected once.

This TCR came from a woman aged 80 or over with acute or convalescent COVID-19. Sequencing used peripheral blood. The chain uses TRBV5-4 and TRBJ1-4, with 8 bases that match TRBD1. This CDR3 is CASSQNGQGRNEKLFF. The CDR3, as DNA: TGTGCCAGCAGCCAGAACGGACAGGGAAGAAATGAAAAACTGTTTTTT.